A selection of T cell receptor beta chains follows, all from one sample in a study of T-cell reconstitution after alpha-beta-depleted transplantation in children. TCRdb reprocessed the PCR reads via MiXCR and lists one record per CDR3 protein. The table shows about 200,000 distinct CDR3 sequences, with approximately 6.3% occurring only once. Material: PBMCs, obtained before TCRalphabeta/CD19-depleted stem cell transplant. The receptors stem from a boy under 10 years old with acute lymphoblastic leukemia, due to receive a stem cell transplant. CDR3s leave out the opening cysteine and the closing phenylalanine or tryptophan. Fields, in order: J gene, V gene, clone size, CDR3 protein. Clone size is stated in some rows and not others, as once, few, many or a class when expanded.

J: TRBJ1-4
V: TRBV29-1
size: NA
CDR3: SVYRDRGRKLF

J: TRBJ2-1
V: TRBV7-2
size: many
CDR3: ASSLAGGGNNDEQF

J: TRBJ2-5
V: TRBV12-3/TRBV12-4
size: many
CDR3: ASSSAPLGETQY

J: TRBJ2-7
V: TRBV12-3/TRBV12-4
size: many
CDR3: ASSLKGPTEQY

J: TRBJ1-1
V: TRBV20-1
size: many
CDR3: SARDSKGYLNTEAF

J: TRBJ2-7
V: TRBV4-2
size: NA
CDR3: ASSPVPVYEQY

J: TRBJ1-5
V: TRBV6-9
size: few
CDR3: ASSYSPALDSQPQH

J: TRBJ1-2
V: TRBV12-3/TRBV12-4
size: many
CDR3: ASSPRGRGYGYT

J: TRBJ2-7
V: TRBV29-1
size: many
CDR3: SARHSYEQY

J: TRBJ1-5
V: TRBV27
size: few
CDR3: ASSWTGHSNQPQH

J: TRBJ1-3
V: TRBV11-2
size: NA
CDR3: ASSFNSLAGNTIY

J: TRBJ2-2
V: TRBV7-2
size: NA
CDR3: ASSGPTGGGGELF

J: TRBJ2-7
V: TRBV29-1
size: many
CDR3: SVSDRGGYEQY

J: TRBJ1-6
V: TRBV6-1
size: NA
CDR3: ASSEETSSVSYNSPLH

J: TRBJ1-1
V: TRBV7-2
size: NA
CDR3: ASSLALGLSEAF

J: TRBJ2-7
V: TRBV28
size: many
CDR3: ASTRNVAPTYEQY

J: TRBJ2-7
V: TRBV5-1
size: many
CDR3: ASSLGTSGRAADEQY

J: TRBJ2-3
V: TRBV7-2
size: many
CDR3: ASRSLRGGTTDTQY

J: TRBJ2-5
V: TRBV13
size: NA
CDR3: ASSNRGGAQETQY

J: TRBJ2-3
V: TRBV7-2
size: NA
CDR3: ASSFSGGAITDTQY

J: TRBJ1-6
V: TRBV5-5
size: many
CDR3: ASSLVETVNSPLH

J: TRBJ2-7
V: TRBV27
size: many
CDR3: ASSFTGWNEQY

J: TRBJ2-1
V: TRBV9
size: many
CDR3: ASSSGTGGSYNEQF

J: TRBJ1-2
V: TRBV30
size: NA
CDR3: AWSPPSQGAGGYT

J: TRBJ2-7
V: TRBV30
size: NA
CDR3: AWSGTSGRVEQY

J: TRBJ2-7
V: TRBV14
size: many
CDR3: ASSQVNEQY

J: TRBJ2-1
V: TRBV7-8
size: NA
CDR3: ASSLDPGLQF

J: TRBJ2-1
V: TRBV7-2
size: many
CDR3: ASSLWSGADEQF

J: TRBJ2-1
V: TRBV10-1
size: many
CDR3: ASSVGFQREGAEQF

J: TRBJ2-6
V: TRBV4-3
size: NA
CDR3: ASSHQGSLSGANVLT

J: TRBJ2-3
V: TRBV10-2
size: few
CDR3: ASSDYYRLAGGETDTQY

J: TRBJ1-3
V: TRBV12-3/TRBV12-4
size: few
CDR3: ASSFMRGPGNTIY

J: TRBJ2-1
V: TRBV4-3
size: many
CDR3: ASSQRGGHNEQF

J: TRBJ2-1
V: TRBV12-3/TRBV12-4
size: many
CDR3: ASSARQGARGEQF

J: TRBJ1-1
V: TRBV20-1
size: NA
CDR3: SAREDGRRDTEAF

J: TRBJ2-2
V: TRBV30
size: NA
CDR3: AQGTGGVNTGELF

J: TRBJ1-2
V: TRBV29-1
size: many
CDR3: SVDRDRGLGGYT

J: TRBJ2-1
V: TRBV12-3/TRBV12-4
size: NA
CDR3: TSSPSGQGFFSSYNEQF

J: TRBJ2-7
V: TRBV29-1
size: many
CDR3: SVAPGGTYEQY

J: TRBJ2-1
V: TRBV5-6
size: many
CDR3: ASSLRATRGDEQF

J: TRBJ2-3
V: TRBV7-6
size: few
CDR3: ASSPIGVSTDTQY